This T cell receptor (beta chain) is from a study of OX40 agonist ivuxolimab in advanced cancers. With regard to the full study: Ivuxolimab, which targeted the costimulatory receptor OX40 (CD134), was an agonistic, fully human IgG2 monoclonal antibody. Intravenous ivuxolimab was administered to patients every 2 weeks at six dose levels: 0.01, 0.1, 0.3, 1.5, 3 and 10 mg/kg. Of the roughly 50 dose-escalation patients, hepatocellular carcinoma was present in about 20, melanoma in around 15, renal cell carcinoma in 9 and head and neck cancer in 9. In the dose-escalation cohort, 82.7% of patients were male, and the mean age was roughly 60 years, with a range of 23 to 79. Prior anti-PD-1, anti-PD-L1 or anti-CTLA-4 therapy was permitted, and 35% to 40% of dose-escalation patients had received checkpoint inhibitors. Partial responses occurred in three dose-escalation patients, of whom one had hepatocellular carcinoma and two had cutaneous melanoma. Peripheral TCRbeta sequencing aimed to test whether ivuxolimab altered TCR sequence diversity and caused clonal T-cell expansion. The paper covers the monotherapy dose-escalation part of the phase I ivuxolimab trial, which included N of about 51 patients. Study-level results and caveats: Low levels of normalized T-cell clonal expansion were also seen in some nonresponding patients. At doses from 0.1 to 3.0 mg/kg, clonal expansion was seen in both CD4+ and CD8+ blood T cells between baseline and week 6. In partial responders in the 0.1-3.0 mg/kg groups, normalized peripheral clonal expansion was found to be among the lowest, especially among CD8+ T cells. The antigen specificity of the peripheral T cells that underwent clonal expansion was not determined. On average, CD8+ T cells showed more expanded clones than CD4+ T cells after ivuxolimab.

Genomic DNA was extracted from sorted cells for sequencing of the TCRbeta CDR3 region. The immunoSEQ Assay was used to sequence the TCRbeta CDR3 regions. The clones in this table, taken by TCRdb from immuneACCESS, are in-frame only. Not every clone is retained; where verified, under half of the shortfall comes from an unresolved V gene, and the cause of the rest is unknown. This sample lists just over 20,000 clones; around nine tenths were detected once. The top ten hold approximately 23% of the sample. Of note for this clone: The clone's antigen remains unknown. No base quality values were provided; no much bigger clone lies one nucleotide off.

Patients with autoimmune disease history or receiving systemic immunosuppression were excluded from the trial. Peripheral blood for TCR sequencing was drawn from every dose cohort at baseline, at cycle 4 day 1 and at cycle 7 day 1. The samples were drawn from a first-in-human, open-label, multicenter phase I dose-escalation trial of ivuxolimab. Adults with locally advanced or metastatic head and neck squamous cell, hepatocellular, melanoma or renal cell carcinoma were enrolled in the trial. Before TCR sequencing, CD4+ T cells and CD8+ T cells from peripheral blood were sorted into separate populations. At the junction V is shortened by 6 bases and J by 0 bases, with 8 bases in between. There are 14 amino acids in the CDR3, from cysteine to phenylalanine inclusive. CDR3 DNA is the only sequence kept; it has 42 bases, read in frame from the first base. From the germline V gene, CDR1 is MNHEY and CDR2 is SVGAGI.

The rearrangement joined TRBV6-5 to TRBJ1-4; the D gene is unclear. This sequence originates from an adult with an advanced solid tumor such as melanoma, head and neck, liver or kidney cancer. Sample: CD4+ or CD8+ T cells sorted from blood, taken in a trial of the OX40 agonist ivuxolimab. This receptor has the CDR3 CASRTDSTNEKLFF. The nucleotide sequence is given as TGTGCCAGCAGAACAGATTCAACTAATGAAAAACTGTTTTTT.